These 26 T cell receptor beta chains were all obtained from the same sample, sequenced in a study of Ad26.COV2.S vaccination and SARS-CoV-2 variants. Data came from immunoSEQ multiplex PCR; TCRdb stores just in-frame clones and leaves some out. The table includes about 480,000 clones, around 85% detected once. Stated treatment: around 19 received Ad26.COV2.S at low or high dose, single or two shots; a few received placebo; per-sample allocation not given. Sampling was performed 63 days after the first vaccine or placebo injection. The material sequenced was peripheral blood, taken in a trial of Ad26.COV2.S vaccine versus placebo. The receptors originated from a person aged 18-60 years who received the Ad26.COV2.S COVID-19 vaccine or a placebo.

The CDR3 protein is CASSPVGRDGYTF. The CDR3 DNA reads as TGCGCCAGCAGCCCGGTCGGCAGGGACGGCTACACCTTC. The rearrangement uses TRBV4-3 and TRBJ1-2, with D maybe TRBD1 (5 bases). Germline V gene data show CDR1 as LGHNA and CDR2 as YSLEER. Trimming removed 4 bases from V and 8 bases from J, with 14 bases in between. The CDR3 has 13 residues.

The CDR3 spells CASSRGENGYTF. The CDR3 DNA follows: TGTGCCAGCAGTCGGGGTGAGAATGGCTACACCTTC. This chain joins TRBV12-3 or TRBV12-4 and TRBJ1-2; D is unresolved. The germline V and J ends were trimmed by 5 bases and 6 bases, with 10 bases remaining between them. The CDR3 is made up of 12 amino acids.

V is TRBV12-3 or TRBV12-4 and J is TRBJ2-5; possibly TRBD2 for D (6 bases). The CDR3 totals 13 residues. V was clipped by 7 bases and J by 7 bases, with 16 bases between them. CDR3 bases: TGTGCCAGCACCCCCGTTCTCGGGGGGACCCAGTACTTC. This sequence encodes CASTPVLGGTQYF.

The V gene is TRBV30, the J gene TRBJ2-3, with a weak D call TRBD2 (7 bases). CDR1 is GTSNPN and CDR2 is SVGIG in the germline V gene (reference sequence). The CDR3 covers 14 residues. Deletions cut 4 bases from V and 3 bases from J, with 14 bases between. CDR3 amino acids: CAWTRGGGTDTQYF. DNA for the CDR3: TGTGCCTGGACGCGGGGAGGGGGGACAGATACGCAGTATTTT.

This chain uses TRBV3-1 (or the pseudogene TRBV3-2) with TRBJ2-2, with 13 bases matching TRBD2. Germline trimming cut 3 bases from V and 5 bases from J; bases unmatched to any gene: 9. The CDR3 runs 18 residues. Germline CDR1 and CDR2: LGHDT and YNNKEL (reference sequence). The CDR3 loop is CASSHFGLAGVRTGELFF. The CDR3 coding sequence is TGTGCCAGCAGCCATTTCGGACTAGCGGGAGTTCGAACCGGGGAGCTGTTTTTT.

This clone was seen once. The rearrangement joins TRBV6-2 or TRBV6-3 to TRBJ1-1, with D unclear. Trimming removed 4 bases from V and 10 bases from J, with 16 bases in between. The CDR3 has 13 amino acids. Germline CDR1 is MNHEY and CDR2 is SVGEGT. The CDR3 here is CASSFPTWKGAFF. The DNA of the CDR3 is TGTGCCAGCAGTTTCCCGACCTGGAAGGGAGCTTTCTTT.

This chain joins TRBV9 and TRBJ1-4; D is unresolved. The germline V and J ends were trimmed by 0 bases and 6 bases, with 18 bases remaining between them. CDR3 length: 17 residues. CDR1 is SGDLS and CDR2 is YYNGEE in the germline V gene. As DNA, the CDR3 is TGTGCCAGCAGCGTAGGTAATCGCGGGGTGAGGGATGAAAAACTGTTTTTT. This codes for CASSVGNRGVRDEKLFF. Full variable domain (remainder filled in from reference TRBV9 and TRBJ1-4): DSGVTQTPKHLITATGQRVTLRCSPRSGDLSVYWYQQSLDQGLQFLIQYYNGEERAKGNILERFSAQQFPDLHSELNLSSLELGDSALYFCASSVGNRGVRDEKLFFGSGTQLSVL.

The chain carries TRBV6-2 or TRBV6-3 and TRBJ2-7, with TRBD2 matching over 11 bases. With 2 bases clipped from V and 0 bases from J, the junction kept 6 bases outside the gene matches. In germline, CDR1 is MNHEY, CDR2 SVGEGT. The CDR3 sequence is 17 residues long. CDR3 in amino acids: CASSYGTSGSSSYEQYF. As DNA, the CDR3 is TGTGCCAGCAGTTACGGGACTAGCGGATCTTCCTCCTACGAGCAGTACTTC.

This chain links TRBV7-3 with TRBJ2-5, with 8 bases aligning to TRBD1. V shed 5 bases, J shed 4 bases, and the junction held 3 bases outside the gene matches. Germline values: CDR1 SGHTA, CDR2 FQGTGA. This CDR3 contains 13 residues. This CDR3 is CASSAGGAETQYF. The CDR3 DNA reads TGTGCCAGCAGCGCAGGGGGCGCAGAGACCCAGTACTTC.

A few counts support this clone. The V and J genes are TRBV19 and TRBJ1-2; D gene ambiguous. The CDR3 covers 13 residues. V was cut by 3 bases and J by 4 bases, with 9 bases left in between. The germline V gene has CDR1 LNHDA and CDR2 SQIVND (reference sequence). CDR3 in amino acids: CASSMVGSYGYTF. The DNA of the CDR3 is TGTGCCAGTAGTATGGTCGGCAGCTATGGCTACACCTTC. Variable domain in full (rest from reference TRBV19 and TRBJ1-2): DGGITQSPKYLFRKEGQNVTLSCEQNLNHDAMYWYRQDPGQGLRLIYYSQIVNDFQKGDIAEGYSVSREKKESFPLTVTSAQKNPTAFYLCASSMVGSYGYTFGSGTRLTVV.

Written as DNA, the CDR3 is TGTGCCAGCAGTTTAAGGGGGACCCTTTTCAAGCAGTACTTC. This gives the protein CASSLRGTLFKQYF. This chain uses TRBV27 with TRBJ2-7, with D tentatively TRBD1 (6 bases). CDR3 length equals 14 residues. Germline loops: CDR1 MNHEY, CDR2 SMNVEV (reference sequence). V lost 2 bases to trimming and J lost 8 bases, with 16 bases between them.

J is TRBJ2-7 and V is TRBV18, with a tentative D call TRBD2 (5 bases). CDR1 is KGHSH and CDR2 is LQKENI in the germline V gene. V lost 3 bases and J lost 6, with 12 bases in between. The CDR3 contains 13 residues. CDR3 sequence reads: CASSPLNEGEQYF. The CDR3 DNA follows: TGTGCCAGCTCACCGCTTAACGAGGGCGAGCAGTACTTC.

The CDR3, as DNA: TGTGCCTGGACCCCCCGTAGCGGGAGGAGAGGCGAGCAGTACTTC. It encodes CAWTPRSGRRGEQYF. V gene TRBV30 combines with J gene TRBJ2-7; 10 bases align to TRBD2. The V gene's germline CDR1 is GTSNPN and CDR2 SVGIG (reference sequence). V trimming: 4 bases; J trimming: 6 bases; junction bases outside the gene matches: 12. This CDR3 region has 15 residues. The full variable domain, rest sourced from reference TRBV30 and TRBJ2-7, is SQTIHQWPATLVQPVGSPLSLECTVEGTSNPNLYWYRQAAGRGLQLLFYSVGIGQISSEVPQNLSASRPQDRQFILSSKKLLLSDSGFYLCAWTPRSGRRGEQYFGPGTRLTVT.

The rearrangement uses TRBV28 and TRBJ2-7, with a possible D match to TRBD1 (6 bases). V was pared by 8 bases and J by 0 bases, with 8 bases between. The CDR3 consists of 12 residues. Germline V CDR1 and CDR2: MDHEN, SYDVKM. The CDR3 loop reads CASLQGSYEQYF. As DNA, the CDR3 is TGTGCCAGCTTACAGGGCTCCTACGAGCAGTACTTC.

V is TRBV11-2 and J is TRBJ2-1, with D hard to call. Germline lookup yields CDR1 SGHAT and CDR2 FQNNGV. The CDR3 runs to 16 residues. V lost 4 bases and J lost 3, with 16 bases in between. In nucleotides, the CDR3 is TGTGCCAGCAGCTCCCTTCAGCGAATCAACTACAATGAGCAGTTCTTC. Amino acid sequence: CASSSLQRINYNEQFF.

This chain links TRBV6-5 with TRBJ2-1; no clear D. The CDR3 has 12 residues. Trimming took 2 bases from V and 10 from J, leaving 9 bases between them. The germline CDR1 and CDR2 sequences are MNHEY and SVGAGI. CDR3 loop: CASSYLEAEQFF. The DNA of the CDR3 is TGTGCCAGCAGTTACCTTGAAGCAGAGCAGTTCTTC.

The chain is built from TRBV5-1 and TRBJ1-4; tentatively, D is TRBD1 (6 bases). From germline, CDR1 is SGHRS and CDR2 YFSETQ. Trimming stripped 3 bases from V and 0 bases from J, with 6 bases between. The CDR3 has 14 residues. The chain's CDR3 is CASSWTATNEKLFF. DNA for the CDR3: TGCGCCAGCAGCTGGACAGCAACTAATGAAAAACTGTTTTTT.

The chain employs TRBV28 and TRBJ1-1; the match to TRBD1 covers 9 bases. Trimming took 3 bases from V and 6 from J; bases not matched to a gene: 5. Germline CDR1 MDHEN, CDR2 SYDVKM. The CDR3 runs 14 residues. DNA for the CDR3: TGTGCCAGCAGTTTCCGGGACAGGGTCTCTGAAGCTTTCTTT. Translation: CASSFRDRVSEAFF.

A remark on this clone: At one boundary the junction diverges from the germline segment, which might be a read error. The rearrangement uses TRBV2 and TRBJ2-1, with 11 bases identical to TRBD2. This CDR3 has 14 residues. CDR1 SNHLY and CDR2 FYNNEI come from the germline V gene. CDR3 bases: TGTGCCAGCACTGAAGTACTAGCGGGAGTTGAGCAGTTCTTC. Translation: CASTEVLAGVEQFF. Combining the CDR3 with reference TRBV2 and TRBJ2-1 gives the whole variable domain EPEVTQTPSHQVTQMGQEVILRCVPISNHLYFYWYRQILGQKVEFLVSFYNNEISEKSEIFDDQFSVERPDGSNFTLKIRSTKLEDSAMYFCASTEVLAGVEQFFGPGTRLTVL.

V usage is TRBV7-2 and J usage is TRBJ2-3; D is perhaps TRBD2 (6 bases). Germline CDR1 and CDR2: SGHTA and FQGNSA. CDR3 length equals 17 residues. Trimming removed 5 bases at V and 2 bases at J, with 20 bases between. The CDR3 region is CASSPVGGWIDTDTQYF. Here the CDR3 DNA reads TGTGCCAGCAGCCCAGTTGGGGGGTGGATTGACACAGATACGCAGTATTTT.

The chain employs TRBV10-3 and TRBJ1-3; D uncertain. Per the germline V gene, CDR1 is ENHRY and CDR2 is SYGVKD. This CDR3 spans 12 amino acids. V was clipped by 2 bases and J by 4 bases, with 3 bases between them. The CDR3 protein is CAISEKGNTIYF. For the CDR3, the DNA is TGTGCCATCAGTGAGAAGGGAAACACCATATATTTT.

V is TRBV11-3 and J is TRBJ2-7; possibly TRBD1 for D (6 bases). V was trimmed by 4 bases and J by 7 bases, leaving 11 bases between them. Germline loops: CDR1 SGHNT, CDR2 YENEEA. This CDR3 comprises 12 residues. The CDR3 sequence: CASSSQGNEQYF. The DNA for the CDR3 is TGTGCCAGCAGCTCGCAGGGGAATGAGCAGTACTTC.

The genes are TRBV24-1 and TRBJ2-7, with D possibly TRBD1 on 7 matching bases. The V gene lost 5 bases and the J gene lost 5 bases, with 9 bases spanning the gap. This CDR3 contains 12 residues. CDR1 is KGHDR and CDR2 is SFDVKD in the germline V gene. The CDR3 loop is CATSAGGHEQYF. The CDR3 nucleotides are TGTGCCACCAGTGCAGGGGGGCACGAGCAGTACTTC.

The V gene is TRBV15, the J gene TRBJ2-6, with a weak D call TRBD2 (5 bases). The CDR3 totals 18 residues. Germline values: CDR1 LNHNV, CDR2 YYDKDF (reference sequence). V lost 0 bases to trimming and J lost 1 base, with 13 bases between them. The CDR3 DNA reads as TGTGCCACCAGCAGAGATGGAGGCAGATCATCTGGGGCCAACGTCCTGACTTTC. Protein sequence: CATSRDGGRSSGANVLTF.

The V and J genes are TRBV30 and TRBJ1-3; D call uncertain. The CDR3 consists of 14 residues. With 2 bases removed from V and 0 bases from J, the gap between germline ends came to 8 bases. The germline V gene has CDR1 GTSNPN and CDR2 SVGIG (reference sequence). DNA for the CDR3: TGTGCCTGGAGTCGACTCTCCTCTGGAAACACCATATATTTT. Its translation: CAWSRLSSGNTIYF.

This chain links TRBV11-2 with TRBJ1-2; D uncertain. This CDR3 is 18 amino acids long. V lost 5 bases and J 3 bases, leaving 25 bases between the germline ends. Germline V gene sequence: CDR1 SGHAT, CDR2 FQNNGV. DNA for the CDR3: TGTGCCAGCAGCCGCCTTAGCCTACGGCGAAACCGGGACTATGGCTACACCTTC. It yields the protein CASSRLSLRRNRDYGYTF.